This T cell receptor beta chain was sequenced in a study of persistence of HIV-infected CD4 T cells. Turning to the study itself: Suppressive ART had lasted a median of roughly eight years. Findings of the study overall: Antigen-responding cells were enriched for degenerate expanded CDR3beta sequences. Bulk TCR data could not be restricted to HIV-1-infected CMV-responding cells.

Sequencing used immunoSEQ version 4 in survey mode. Template was genomic DNA at 8 to 10 ng/uL, with up to roughly 1 ug used per sample. Sequencing was performed with immunoSEQ multiplex PCR; in TCRdb, only in-frame clones are kept and a portion is missing. This sample yields around 47,000 clones, of which 90% to 95% are seen a single time; roughly 1.8% belongs to the top ten. Cells were stimulated nonspecifically with anti-CD3/anti-CD28 magnetic beads. Sorting selected CD4+ T cells upregulating both CD40 ligand and CD69. With respect to this clone: Its antigen is undetermined.

This CDR3 region has 13 residues. With V trimmed by 5 bases and J by 3 bases, 3 bases remained unmatched. CDR1 and CDR2 from the germline V gene are SEHNR and FQNEAQ (reference sequence). The sequenced sample was CD4+ T cells sorted from PBMCs after roughly 18-hour stimulation, obtained from a patient who received antiretroviral therapy. The rearrangement uses TRBV7-9 and TRBJ1-2, with 7 positions matching TRBD1. The clonotype originates from an adult man with HIV who was CMV-seropositive. Written as DNA, the CDR3 is TGTGCCAGCAGCAGGGACAGCGACTATGGCTACACCTTC. It translates to CASSRDSDYGYTF.